This T cell receptor (beta chain) was found in a study of CD8 T cells in Susac syndrome. TCR beta was sequenced from blood CD8+ and CD4+ T cells. An input of about 0.5 to 1 ug of RNA was subjected to reverse transcription using random hexamers. A single record per CDR3 protein comes from TCRdb applying MiXCR to the immunoSEQ multiplex PCR reads. The sample includes 150,000 or so distinct CDR3 sequences, roughly 94% of them seen just once. This CDR3 region has 14 residues. Trimming shortened V by 6 bases and J by 3 bases, and 15 bases separated the two germline ends. Germline assignment: CDR1 MNHEY and CDR2 SVGAGI.

This clonotype originated in a human donor in good health. The V and J genes are TRBV6-5 and TRBJ2-7, with D tentatively TRBD1 (6 bases). Source material: CD4+ T cells from PBMCs. CDR3 coding DNA: TGTGCCAGCAGACAGGGCCCGCAGATCTACGAGCAGTACTTC. Translating it yields CASRQGPQIYEQYF.